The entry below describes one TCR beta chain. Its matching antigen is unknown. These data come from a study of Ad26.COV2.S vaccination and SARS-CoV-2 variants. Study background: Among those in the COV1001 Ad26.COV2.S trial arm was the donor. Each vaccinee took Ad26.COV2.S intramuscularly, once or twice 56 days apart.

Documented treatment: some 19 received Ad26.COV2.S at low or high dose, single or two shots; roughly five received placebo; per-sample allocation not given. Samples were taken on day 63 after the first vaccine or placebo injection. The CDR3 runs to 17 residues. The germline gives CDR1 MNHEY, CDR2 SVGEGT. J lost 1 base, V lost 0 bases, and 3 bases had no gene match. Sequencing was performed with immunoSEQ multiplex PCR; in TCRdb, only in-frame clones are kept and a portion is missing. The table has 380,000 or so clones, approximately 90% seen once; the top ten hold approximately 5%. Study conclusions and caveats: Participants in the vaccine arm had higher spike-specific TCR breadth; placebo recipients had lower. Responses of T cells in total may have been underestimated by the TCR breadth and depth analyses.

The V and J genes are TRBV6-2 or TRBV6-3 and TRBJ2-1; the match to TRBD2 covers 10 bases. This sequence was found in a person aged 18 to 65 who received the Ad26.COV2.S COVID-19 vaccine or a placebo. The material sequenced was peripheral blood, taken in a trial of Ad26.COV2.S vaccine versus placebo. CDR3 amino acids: CASSYSRTSGSYNEQFF. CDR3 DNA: TGTGCCAGCAGTTACTCAAGGACTAGCGGTTCCTACAATGAGCAGTTCTTC.